These T cell receptor beta chains were read from a single sample in a study of T cell changes during pregnancy in multiple sclerosis. Data came from immunoSEQ multiplex PCR; TCRdb stores just in-frame clones and leaves some out. The sample has some 30,000 clones; 89% are singletons. This sample comprised CD8+ T cells from peripheral blood mononuclear cells, obtained in the second trimester of pregnancy. These receptors originate from a female donor with multiple sclerosis, enrolled in a pregnancy study. Both conserved end residues are part of each CDR3. The D gene is left open where the match is weak. Not every row has a clone size; where given, it reads once, few, many or a size class.

D | J | V | size | DNA | CDR3
TRBD1 | TRBJ1-6 | TRBV27 | medium-sized | TGTGCCAGCAGTTTATCTTTGGGTACAGGGGCCCTCCACTTT | CASSLSLGTGALHF
. | TRBJ2-5 | TRBV7-9 | . | TGTGCCAGCAGCCTGGGGGGGCCCAAAGAGACCCAGTACTTC | CASSLGGPKETQYF
. | TRBJ2-7 | TRBV27 | . | TGTGCCAGCAGACGGAAACAGGGTGTTGGGCCCAACGAGCAGTACTTC | CASRRKQGVGPNEQYF
. | TRBJ2-7 | TRBV2 | . | TGTGCCAGCGTTGAGCAGGGTCTCTCGTACGAGCAGTACTTC | CASVEQGLSYEQYF
TRBD1 | TRBJ2-3 | TRBV13 | . | TGTGCCAGCAGCGCCCGACAGGGGGCGCTCACAGATACGCAGTATTTT | CASSARQGALTDTQYF
. | TRBJ1-5 | TRBV15 | . | TGTGCCACCAGCAGAGATAGCAAGTTTTATAGCAATCAGCCCCAGCATTTT | CATSRDSKFYSNQPQHF
. | TRBJ2-7 | TRBV6-1 | . | TGTGCCAGCAGTGAAGCGGGGACACCTACCTACGAGCAGTACTTC | CASSEAGTPTYEQYF
. | TRBJ1-4 | TRBV7-9 | . | TGTGCCAGCAGCTTATCGGGACATTCTGAAAAACTGTTTTTT | CASSLSGHSEKLFF
. | TRBJ1-1 | TRBV5-4 | . | TGTGCCAGCAGCTTCCAGGGGACTGAAGCTTTCTTT | CASSFQGTEAFF
. | TRBJ1-2 | TRBV27 | . | TGTGCCAGCAGTTCTAATCCCAGGGTATTTTCTTATGGCTACACCTTC | CASSSNPRVFSYGYTF
. | TRBJ1-2 | TRBV27 | few | TGTGCCAGCAGTGCAGGGTTCGCCTATGGCTACACCTTC | CASSAGFAYGYTF
TRBD2 | TRBJ2-3 | TRBV29-1 | . | TGCAGCGTTGCGGGACTAGCGGGAGGGCAAAGCACAGATACGCAGTATTTT | CSVAGLAGGQSTDTQYF
TRBD1 | TRBJ1-6 | TRBV27 | . | TGTGCCAGCAGCCGGGACAGGGGTTCACCCCTCCACTTT | CASSRDRGSPLHF
TRBD1 | TRBJ2-5 | TRBV18 | once | TGTGCCAGCTCAGTGCCAGGGGGCGGAGAGACCCAGTACTTC | CASSVPGGGETQYF
TRBD1 | TRBJ2-1 | TRBV9 | . | TGTGCCAGCAGCGTCAACAGGGGCTTCAATGAGCAGTTCTTC | CASSVNRGFNEQFF
TRBD1 | TRBJ2-1 | TRBV30 | . | TGTGCCTGGAGGGGACAGTTATGGCCGGTCACGGGGAATGAGCAGTTCTTC | CAWRGQLWPVTGNEQFF
. | TRBJ1-5 | TRBV7-6 | . | TGTGCCAGCAGCTTGCATCGTGAGGGTCAGCCCCAGCATTTT | CASSLHREGQPQHF
. | TRBJ2-7 | TRBV27 | once | TGTGCCAGCAGTTTATCCGGGGACTACGAGCAGTACTTC | CASSLSGDYEQYF
. | TRBJ2-7 | TRBV5-4 | once | TGTGCCAGCAGCTTGTTCGGACCGGGGTACGAGCAGTACTTC | CASSLFGPGYEQYF
TRBD1 | TRBJ1-1 | TRBV9 | once | TGTGCCAGCAGCCCTACAGGGGGGAAGACTGAAGCTTTCTTT | CASSPTGGKTEAFF
. | TRBJ2-1 | TRBV27 | . | TGTGCCAGCAGTTTATTTGGGTCAGCGACCTATGCCTACAATGAGCAGTTCTTC | CASSLFGSATYAYNEQFF
TRBD1 | TRBJ2-7 | TRBV4-1 | . | TGCGCCAGCAGCCAAGATAAGGGGACAGGGGGCTTCTACGAGCAGTACTTC | CASSQDKGTGGFYEQYF
. | TRBJ2-1 | TRBV2 | . | TGTGCCAGCAGTGTTTGGGCTGGGGGAGGGTTCTTC | CASSVWAGGGFF
. | TRBJ2-3 | TRBV13 | . | TGTGCCAGCAGCCCCTATGGGGGAGCGGGTGACGATACGCAGTATTTT | CASSPYGGAGDDTQYF
. | TRBJ2-2 | TRBV7-6 | . | TGTGCCAGCAGAAGTGAGGGTGTAAGCCGGGCCGGGGAGCTGTTTTTT | CASRSEGVSRAGELFF
. | TRBJ1-2 | TRBV20-1 | . | TGCAGTGCTAGATTAGGGAGCGGCTACACCTTC | CSARLGSGYTF
. | TRBJ2-4 | TRBV9 | . | TGTGCCAGCAGCGTAGGTGGAGGGTCAGCAAACATTCAGTACTTC | CASSVGGGSANIQYF